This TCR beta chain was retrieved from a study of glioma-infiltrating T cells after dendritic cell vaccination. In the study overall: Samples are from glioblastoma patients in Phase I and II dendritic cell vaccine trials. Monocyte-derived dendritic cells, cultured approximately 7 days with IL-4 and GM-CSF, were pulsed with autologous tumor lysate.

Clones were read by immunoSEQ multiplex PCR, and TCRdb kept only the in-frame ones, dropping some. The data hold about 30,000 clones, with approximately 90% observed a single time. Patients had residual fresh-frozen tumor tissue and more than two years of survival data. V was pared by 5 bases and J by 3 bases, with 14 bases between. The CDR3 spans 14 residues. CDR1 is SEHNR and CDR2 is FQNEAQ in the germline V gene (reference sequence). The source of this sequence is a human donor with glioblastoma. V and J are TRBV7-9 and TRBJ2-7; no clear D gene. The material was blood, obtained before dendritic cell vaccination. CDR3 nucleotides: TGTGCCAGCAGCCACGAGGAGCCCGGCTACGAGCAGTACTTC. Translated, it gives CASSHEEPGYEQYF.